The clone carrying this T cell receptor beta chain is a singleton in its sample. Original methodology: Estimation of nucleated cell counts relied on the amplification of reference gene primers. Profiled with immunoSEQ multiplex PCR; TCRdb holds only in-frame clones, not every one. V and J calls and clone size are copied from that table; D and trimming were computed from the DNA. In the table there are around 130,000 clones, approximately 80% of which are singletons. CDR1 and CDR2 (germline): SNHLY, FYNNEI. The CDR3 extends over 14 amino acids. V lost 2 bases, J lost 5 bases, and 5 bases stayed unmatched. These data are taken from a study of blood T cell repertoires in COVID-19. Study background: Samples came from the United States, Italy and Spain, spanning acute and convalescent COVID-19. The analysed material was cDNA or gDNA that came from T cells, B-cell-depleted T cells, or PBMCs.

This chain uses TRBV2 with TRBJ1-2, with TRBD1 matching over 7 bases. The sequence came from a human donor in a cohort sampled during active COVID-19. What was sequenced was peripheral blood. The CDR3 loop is CASSERGRGYGYTF. DNA for the CDR3: TGTGCCAGCAGTGAAAGGGGGCGCGGTTATGGCTACACCTTC.